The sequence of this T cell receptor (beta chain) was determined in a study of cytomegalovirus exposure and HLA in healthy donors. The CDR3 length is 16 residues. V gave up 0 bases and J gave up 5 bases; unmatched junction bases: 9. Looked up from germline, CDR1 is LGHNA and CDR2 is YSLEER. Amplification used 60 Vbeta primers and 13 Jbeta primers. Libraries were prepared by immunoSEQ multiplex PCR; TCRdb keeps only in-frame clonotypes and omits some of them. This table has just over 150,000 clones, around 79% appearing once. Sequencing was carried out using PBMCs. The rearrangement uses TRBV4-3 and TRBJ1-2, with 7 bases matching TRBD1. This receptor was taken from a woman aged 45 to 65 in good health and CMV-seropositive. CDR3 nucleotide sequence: TGCGCCAGCAGCCAAGATGTCCAACCCAGGGGGTATGGCTACACCTTC. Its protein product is CASSQDVQPRGYGYTF.